This TCR beta chain was retrieved from a study of T cells in Graves' hyperthyroidism and ophthalmopathy. Study overall: Blood from the periphery was taken at initial diagnosis, before any treatment. Study outcomes and limitations: Median prediction lead before ophthalmopathy onset was 5 to 7.5 months with the model. A 13 V-J signature model discriminated ophthalmopathy versus stable hyperthyroidism.

The source of the PBMCs was roughly 10 ml of fresh peripheral blood. Germline V gene sequence: CDR1 SGHTA, CDR2 FQGNSA. The CDR3 is 13 amino acids. Trimming took off 1 base at V and 5 bases at J, with 9 bases between the two ends. A word on this clonotype: Antigen unknown.

Amplified TCR beta CDR3 regions came from RNA transcripts. The primer set for the first-round RT-PCR of the TCR CDR3 was HTBI. TCRdb reanalysed the multiplex PCR reads using MiXCR and keeps one entry per CDR3 protein. The sample gives some 490,000 distinct CDR3 sequences, approximately 23% of which show up once; around 47% is in the top ten. This receptor was taken from a woman in her sixties or seventies with Graves' ophthalmopathy. Material for sequencing was blood. The genes are TRBV7-2 and TRBJ2-7, with D perhaps given as TRBD1 or TRBD2 (6 bases each). CDR3 coding DNA: TGTGCCAGCAGCTTAGGGGGGGCCGACGAGCAGTACTTC. Residues: CASSLGGADEQYF.